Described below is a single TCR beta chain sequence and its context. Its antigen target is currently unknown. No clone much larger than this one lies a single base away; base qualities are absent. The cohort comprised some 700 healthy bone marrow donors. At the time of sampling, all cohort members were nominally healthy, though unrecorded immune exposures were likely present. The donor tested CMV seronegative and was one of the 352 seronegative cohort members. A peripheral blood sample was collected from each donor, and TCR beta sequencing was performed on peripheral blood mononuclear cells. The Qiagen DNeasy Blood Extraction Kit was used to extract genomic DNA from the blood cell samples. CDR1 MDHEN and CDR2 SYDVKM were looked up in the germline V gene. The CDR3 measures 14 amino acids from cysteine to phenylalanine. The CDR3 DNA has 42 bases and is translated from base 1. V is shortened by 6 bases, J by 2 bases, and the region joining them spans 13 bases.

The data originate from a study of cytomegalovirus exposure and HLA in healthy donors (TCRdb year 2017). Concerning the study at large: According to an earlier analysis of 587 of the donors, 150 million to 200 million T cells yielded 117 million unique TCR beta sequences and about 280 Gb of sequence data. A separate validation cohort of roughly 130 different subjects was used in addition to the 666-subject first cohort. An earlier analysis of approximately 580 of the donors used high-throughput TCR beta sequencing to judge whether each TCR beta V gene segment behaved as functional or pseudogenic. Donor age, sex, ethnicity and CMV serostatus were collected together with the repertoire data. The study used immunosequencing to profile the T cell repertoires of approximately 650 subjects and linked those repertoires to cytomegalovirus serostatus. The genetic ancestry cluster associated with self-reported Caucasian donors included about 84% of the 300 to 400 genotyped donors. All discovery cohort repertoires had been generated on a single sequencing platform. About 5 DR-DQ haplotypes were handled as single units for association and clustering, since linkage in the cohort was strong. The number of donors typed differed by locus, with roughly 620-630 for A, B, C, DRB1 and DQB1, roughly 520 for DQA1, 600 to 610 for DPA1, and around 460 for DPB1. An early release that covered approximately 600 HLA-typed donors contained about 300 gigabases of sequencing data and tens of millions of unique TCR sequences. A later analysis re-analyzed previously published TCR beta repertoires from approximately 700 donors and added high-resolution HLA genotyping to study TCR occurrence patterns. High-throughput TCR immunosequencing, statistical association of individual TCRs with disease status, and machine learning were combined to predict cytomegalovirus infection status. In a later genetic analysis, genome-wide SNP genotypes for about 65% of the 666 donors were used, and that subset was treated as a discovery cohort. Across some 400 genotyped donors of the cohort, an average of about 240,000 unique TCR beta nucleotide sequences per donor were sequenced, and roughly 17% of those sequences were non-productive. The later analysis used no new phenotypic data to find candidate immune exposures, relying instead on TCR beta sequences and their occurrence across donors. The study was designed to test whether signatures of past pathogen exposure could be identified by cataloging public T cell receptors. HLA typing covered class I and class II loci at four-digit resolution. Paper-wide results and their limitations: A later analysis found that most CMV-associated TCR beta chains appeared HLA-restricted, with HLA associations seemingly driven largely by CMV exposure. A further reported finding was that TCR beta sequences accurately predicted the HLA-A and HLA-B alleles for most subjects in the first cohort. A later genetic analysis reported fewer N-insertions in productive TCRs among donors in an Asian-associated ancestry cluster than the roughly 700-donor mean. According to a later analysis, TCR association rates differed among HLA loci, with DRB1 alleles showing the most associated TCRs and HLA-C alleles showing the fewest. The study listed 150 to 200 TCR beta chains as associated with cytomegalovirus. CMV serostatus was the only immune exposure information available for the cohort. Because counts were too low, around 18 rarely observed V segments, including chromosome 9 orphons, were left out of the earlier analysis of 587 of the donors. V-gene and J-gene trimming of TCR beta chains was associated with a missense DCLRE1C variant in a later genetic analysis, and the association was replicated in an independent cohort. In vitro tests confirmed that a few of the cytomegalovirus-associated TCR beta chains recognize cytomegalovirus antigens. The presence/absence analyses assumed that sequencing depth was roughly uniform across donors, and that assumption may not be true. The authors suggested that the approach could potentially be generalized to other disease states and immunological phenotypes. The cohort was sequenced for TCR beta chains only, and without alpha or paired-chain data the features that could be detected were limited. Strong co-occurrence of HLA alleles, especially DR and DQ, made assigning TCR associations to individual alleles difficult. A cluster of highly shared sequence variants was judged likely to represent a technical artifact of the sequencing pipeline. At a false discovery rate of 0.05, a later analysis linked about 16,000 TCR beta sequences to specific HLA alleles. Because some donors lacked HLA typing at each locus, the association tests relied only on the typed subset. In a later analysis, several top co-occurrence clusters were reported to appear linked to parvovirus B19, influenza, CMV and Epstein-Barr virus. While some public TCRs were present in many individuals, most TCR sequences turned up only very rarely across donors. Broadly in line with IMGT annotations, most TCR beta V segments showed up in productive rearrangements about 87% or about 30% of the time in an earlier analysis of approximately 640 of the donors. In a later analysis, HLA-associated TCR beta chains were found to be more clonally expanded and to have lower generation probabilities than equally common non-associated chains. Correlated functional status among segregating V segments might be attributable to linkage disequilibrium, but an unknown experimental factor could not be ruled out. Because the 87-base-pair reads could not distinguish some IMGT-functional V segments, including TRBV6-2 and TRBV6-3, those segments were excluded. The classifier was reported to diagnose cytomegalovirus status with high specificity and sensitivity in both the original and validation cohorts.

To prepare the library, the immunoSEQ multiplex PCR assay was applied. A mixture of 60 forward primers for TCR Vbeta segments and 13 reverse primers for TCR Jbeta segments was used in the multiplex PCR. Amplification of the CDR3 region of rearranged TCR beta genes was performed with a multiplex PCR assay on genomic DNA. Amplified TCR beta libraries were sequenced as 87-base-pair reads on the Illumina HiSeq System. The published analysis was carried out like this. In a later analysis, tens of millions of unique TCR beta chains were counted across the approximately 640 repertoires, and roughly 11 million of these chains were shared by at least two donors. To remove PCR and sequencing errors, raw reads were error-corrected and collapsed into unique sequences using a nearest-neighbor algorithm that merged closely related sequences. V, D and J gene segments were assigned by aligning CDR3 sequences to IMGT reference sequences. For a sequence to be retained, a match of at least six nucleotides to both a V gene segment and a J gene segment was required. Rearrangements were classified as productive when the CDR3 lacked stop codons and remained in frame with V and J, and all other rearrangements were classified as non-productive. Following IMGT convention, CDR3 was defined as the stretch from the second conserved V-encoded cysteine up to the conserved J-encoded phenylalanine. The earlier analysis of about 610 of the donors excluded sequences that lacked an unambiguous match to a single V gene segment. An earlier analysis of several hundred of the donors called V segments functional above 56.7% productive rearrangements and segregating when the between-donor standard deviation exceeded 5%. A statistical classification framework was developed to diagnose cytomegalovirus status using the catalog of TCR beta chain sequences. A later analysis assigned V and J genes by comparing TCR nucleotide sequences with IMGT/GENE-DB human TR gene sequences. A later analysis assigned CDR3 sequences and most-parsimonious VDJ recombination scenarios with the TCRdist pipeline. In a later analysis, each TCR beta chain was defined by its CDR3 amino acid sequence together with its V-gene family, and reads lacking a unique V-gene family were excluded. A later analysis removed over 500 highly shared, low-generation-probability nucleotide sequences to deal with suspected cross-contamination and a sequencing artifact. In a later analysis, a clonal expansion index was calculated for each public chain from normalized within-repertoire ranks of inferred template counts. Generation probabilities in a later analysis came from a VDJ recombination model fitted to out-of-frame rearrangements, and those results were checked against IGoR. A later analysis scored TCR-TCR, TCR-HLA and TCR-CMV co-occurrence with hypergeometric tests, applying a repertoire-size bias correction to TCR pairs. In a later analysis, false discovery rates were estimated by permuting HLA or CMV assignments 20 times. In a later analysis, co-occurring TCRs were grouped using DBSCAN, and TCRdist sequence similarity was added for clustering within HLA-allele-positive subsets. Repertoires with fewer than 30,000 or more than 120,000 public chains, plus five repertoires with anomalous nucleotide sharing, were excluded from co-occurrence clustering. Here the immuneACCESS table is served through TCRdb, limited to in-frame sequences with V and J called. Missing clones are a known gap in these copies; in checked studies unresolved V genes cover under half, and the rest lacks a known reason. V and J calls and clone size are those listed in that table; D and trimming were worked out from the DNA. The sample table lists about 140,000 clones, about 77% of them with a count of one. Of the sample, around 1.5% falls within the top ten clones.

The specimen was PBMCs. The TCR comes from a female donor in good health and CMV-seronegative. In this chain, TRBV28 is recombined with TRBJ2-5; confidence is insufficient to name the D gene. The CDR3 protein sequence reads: CASRRLRQQETQYF. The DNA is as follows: TGTGCCAGCAGGAGGTTGAGGCAACAAGAGACCCAGTACTTC.